This T cell receptor (beta chain) was retrieved from a study of CDR3 diversity in severe acne (dated by TCRdb to between 2019 and 2020). V ends up 4 bases short and J 0 bases short, with an unmatched junction base count of 9. The germline V gene specifies SGDLS as CDR1 and YYNGEE as CDR2. The CDR3 sequence holds 18 residues, the cysteine and phenylalanine included. Solely the CDR3 DNA is kept, with 54 bases framed from the first base. A note on this clonotype: Its antigen target is currently unknown. Base qualities are not recorded, but no much larger clone differs from it by a single base.

Library preparation used PCR. The sequencing machine was an Illumina HiSeq 2000. TCRdb handled the public reads itself, with Q25 trimming in fastp and clone calling in MiXCR, and kept productive beta chains. Duplicate CDR3 protein sequences are folded into a single record with the most common DNA and genes. The sample table shows about 97,000 distinct CDR3 sequences, and 51% are seen once. Together, the top ten hold around 12% of the sample. The chain is encoded by TRBV9 joined to TRBJ2-2, and 10 junctional nucleotides match TRBD2. This sequence was found in a male donor with acne. The sequenced material came from blood. Here is the DNA: TGTGCCAGCAGCTTGGGGACTAGCGAACTTTCGAACACCGGGGAGCTGTTTTTT. It specifies CASSLGTSELSNTGELFF.